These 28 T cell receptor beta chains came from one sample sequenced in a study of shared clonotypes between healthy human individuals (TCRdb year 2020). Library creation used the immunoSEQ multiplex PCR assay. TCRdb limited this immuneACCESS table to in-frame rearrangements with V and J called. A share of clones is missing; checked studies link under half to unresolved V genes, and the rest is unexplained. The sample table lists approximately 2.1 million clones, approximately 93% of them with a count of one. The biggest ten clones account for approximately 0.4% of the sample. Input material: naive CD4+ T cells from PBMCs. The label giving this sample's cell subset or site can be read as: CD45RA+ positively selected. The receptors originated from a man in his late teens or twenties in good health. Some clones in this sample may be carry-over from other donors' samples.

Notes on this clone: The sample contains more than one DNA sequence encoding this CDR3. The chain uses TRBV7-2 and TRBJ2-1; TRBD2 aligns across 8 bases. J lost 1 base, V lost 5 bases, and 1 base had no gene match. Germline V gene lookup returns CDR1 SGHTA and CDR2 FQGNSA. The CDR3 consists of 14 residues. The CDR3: CASSPSGSYNEQFF. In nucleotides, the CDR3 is TGTGCCAGCAGCCCTAGCGGGTCCTACAATGAGCAGTTCTTC.

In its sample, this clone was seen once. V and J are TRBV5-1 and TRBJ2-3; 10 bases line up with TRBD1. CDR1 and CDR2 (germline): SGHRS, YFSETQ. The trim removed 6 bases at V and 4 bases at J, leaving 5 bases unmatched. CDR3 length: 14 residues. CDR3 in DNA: TGCGCCAGCAATTCCGGGACAGGGGCAGATACGCAGTATTTT. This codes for CASNSGTGADTQYF.

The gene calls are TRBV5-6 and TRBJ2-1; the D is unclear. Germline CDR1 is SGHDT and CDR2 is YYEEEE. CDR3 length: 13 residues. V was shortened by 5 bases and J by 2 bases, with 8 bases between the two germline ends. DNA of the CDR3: TGTGCCAGCAGGGGGAATCCCTACAATGAGCAGTTCTTC. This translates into CASRGNPYNEQFF.

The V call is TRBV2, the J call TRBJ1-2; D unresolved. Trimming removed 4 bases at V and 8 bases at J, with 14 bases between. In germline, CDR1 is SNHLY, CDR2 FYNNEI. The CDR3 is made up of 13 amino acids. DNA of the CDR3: TGTGCCAGCAGTGGTGGTAGGGAGTGGGGCTACACCTTC. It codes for CASSGGREWGYTF. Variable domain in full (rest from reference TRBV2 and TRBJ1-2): EPEVTQTPSHQVTQMGQEVILRCVPISNHLYFYWYRQILGQKVEFLVSFYNNEISEKSEIFDDQFSVERPDGSNFTLKIRSTKLEDSAMYFCASSGGREWGYTFGSGTRLTVV.

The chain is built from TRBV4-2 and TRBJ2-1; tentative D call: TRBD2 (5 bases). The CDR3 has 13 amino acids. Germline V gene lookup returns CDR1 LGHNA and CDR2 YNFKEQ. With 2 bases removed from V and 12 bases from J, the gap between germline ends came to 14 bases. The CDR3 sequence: CASSQRGSSWQFF. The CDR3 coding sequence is TGTGCCAGCAGCCAACGAGGGTCCTCGTGGCAGTTCTTC.

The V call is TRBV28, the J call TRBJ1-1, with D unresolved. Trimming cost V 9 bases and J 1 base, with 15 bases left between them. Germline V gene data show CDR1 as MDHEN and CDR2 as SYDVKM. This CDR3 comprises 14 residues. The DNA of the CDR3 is TGTGCCAGTGCCGTTGGCGGCACGAACACTGAAGCTTTCTTT. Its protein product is CASAVGGTNTEAFF.

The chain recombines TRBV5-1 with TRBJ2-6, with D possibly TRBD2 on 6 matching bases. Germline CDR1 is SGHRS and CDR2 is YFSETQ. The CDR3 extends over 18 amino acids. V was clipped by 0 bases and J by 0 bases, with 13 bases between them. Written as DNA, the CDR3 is TGCGCCAGCAGCTTGGTGGCGACTAGAATCTCTGGGGCCAACGTCCTGACTTTC. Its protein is CASSLVATRISGANVLTF. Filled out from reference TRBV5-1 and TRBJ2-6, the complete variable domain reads KAGVTQTPRYLIKTRGQQVTLSCSPISGHRSVSWYQQTPGQGLQFLFEYFSETQRNKGNFPGRFSGRQFSNSRSEMNVSTLELGDSALYLCASSLVATRISGANVLTFGAGSRLTVL.

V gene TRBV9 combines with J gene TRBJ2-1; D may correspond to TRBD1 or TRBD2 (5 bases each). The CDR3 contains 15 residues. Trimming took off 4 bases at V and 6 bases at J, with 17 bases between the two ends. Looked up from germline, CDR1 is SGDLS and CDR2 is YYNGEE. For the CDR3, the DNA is TGTGCCAGCAGCACCCGGGACCGAGGCATCAATGAGCAGTTCTTC. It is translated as CASSTRDRGINEQFF.

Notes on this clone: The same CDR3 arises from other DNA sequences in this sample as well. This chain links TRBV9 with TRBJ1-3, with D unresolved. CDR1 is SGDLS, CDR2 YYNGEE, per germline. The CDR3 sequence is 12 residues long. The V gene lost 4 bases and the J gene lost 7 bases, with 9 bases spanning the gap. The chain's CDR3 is CASSPGGNTIYF. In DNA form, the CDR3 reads TGTGCCAGCAGCCCAGGTGGGAACACCATATATTTT. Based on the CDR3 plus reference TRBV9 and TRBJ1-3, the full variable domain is DSGVTQTPKHLITATGQRVTLRCSPRSGDLSVYWYQQSLDQGLQFLIQYYNGEERAKGNILERFSAQQFPDLHSELNLSSLELGDSALYFCASSPGGNTIYFGEGSWLTVV.

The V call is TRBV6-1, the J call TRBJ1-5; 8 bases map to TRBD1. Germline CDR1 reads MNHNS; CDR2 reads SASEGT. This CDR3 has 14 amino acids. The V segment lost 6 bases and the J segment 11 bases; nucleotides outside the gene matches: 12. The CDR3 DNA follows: TGTGCCAGCAGCGAACAGGGGGGATTTGGGACCCAGCATTTT. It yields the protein CASSEQGGFGTQHF.

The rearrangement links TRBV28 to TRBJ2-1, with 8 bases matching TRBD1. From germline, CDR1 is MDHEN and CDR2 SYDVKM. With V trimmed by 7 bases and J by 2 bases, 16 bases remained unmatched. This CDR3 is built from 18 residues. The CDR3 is CASTWDRFSVSPYNEQFF. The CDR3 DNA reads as TGTGCCAGCACCTGGGACAGGTTTTCCGTCTCCCCCTACAATGAGCAGTTCTTC.

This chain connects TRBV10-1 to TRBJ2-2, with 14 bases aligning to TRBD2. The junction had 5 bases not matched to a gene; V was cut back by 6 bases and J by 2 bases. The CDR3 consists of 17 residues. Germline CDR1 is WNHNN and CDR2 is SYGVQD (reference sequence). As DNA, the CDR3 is TGCGCCAGCAGCGCCGGGACTAGCGGGAGAAACACCGGGGAGCTGTTTTTT. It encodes CASSAGTSGRNTGELFF.

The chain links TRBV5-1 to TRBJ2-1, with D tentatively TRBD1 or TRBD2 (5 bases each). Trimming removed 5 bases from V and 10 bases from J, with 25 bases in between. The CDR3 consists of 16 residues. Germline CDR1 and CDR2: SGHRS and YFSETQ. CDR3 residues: CASRRTGTSSSTEQFF. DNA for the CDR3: TGCGCCAGCAGACGAACTGGGACCTCCAGCTCAACAGAGCAGTTCTTC.

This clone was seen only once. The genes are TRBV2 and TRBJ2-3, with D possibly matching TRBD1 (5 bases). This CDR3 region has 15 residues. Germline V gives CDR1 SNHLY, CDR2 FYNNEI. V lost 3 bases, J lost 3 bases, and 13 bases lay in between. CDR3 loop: CASSDRAGLTDTQYF. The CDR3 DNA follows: TGTGCCAGCAGTGATAGGGCAGGGTTAACAGATACGCAGTATTTT.

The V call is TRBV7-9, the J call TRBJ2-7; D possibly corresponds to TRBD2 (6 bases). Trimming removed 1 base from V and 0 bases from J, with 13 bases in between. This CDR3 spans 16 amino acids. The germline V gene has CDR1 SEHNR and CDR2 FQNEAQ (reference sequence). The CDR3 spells CASSLGRDSSSYEQYF. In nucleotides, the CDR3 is TGTGCCAGCAGCTTAGGTCGGGACTCTAGCTCCTACGAGCAGTACTTC.

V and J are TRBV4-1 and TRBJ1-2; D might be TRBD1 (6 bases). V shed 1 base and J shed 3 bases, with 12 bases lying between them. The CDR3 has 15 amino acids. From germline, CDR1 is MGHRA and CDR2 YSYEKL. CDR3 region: CASSQGGGGDYGYTF. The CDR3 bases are TGCGCCAGCAGCCAAGGTGGGGGGGGCGACTATGGCTACACCTTC.

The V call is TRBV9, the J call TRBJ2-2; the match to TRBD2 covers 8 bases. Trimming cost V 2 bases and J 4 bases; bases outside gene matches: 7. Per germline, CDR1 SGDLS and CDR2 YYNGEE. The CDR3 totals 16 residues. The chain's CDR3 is CASSVIGTSGTGELFF. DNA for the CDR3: TGTGCCAGCAGCGTTATTGGAACTAGCGGCACCGGGGAGCTGTTTTTT.

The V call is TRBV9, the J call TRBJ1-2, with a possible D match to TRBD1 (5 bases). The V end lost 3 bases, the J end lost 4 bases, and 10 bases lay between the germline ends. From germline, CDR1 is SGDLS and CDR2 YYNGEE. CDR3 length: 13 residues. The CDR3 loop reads CASSGLGGYGYTF. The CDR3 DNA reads TGTGCCAGCAGCGGCCTGGGGGGCTATGGCTACACCTTC.

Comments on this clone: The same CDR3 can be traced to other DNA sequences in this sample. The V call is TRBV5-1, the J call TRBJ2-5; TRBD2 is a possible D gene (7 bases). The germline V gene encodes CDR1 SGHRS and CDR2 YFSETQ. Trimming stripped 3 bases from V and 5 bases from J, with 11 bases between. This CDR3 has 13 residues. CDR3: CASSWGGRETQYF. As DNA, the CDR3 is TGCGCCAGCAGCTGGGGGGGGCGGGAGACCCAGTACTTC.

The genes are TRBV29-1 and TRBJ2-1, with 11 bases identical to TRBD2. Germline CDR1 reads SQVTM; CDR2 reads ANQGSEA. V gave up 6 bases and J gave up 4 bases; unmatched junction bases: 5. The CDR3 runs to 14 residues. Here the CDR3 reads CSVGGLAGYNEQFF. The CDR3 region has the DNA TGCAGCGTCGGAGGACTAGCGGGTTACAATGAGCAGTTCTTC.

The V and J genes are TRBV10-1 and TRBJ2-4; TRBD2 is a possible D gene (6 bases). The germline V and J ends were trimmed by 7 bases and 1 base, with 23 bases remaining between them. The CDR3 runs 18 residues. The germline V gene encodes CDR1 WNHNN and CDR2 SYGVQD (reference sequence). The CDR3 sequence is CASTPPRQEGPAKNIQYF. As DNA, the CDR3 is TGCGCCAGCACACCCCCGCGTCAGGAGGGCCCCGCCAAAAACATTCAGTACTTC.

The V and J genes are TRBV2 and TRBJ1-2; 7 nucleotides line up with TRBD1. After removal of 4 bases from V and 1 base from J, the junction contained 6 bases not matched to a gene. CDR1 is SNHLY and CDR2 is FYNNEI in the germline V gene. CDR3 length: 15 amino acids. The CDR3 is CASSGRDSNNYGYTF. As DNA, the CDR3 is TGTGCCAGCAGTGGGCGGGACAGTAATAACTATGGCTACACCTTC.

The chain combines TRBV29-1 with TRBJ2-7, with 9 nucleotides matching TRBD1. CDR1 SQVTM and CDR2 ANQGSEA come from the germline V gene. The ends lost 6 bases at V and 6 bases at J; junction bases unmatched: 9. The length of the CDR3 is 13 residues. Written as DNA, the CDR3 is TGCAGCGTCCGAGGACAGGGGCGAGGCGAGCAGTACTTC. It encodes CSVRGQGRGEQYF.

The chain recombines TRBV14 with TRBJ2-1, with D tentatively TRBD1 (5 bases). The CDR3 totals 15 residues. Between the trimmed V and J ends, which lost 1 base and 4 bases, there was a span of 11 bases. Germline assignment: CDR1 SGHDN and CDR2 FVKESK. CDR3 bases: TGTGCCAGCAGCCAAGTCCAGGGCCCTTACAATGAGCAGTTCTTC. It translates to CASSQVQGPYNEQFF. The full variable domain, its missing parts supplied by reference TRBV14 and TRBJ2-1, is EAGVTQFPSHSVIEKGQTVTLRCDPISGHDNLYWYRRVMGKEIKFLLHFVKESKQDESGMPNNRFLAERTGGTYSTLKVQPAELEDSGVYFCASSQVQGPYNEQFFGPGTRLTVL.

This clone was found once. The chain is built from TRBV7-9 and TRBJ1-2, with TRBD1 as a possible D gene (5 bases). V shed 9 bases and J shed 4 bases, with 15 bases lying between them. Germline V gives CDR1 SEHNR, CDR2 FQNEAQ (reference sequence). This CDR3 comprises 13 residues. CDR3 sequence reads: CASRAPGGYGYTF. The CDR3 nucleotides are TGTGCCAGTCGTGCCCCGGGGGGCTATGGCTACACCTTC.

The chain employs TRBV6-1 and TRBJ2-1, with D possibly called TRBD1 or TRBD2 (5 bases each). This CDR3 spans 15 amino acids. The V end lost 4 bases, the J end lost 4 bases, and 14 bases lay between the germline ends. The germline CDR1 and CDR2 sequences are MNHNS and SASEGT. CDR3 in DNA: TGTGCCAGCAGTGTTGAGGGGCTCGGGTACAATGAGCAGTTCTTC. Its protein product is CASSVEGLGYNEQFF.

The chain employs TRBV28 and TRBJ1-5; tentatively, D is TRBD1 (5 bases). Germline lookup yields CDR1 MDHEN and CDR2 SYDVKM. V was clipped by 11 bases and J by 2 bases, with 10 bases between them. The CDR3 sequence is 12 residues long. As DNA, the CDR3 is TGTGCCGGGGGTCTTCGCAATCAGCCCCAGCATTTT. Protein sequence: CAGGLRNQPQHF.

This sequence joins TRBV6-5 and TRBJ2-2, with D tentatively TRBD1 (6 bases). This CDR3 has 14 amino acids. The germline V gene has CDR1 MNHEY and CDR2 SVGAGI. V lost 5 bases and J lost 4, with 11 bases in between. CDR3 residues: CASSLDRSTGELFF. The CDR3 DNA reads TGTGCCAGCAGTCTGGACAGATCCACCGGGGAGCTGTTTTTT.